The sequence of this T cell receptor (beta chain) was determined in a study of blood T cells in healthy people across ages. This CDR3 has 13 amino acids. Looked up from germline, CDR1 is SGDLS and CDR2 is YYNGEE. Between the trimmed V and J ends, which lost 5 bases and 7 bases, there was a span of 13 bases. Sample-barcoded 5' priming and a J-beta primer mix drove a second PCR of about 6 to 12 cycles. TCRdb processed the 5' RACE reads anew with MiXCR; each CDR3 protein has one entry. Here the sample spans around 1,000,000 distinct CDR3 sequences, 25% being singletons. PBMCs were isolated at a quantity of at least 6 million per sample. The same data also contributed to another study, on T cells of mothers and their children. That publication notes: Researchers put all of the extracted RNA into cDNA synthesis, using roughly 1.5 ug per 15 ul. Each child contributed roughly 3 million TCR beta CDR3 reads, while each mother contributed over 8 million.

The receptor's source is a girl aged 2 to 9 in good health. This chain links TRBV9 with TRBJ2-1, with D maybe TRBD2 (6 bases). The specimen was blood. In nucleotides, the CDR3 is TGTGCCAGCAGGAGGGAGGTTGGAAATGAGCAGTTCTTC. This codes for CASRREVGNEQFF.